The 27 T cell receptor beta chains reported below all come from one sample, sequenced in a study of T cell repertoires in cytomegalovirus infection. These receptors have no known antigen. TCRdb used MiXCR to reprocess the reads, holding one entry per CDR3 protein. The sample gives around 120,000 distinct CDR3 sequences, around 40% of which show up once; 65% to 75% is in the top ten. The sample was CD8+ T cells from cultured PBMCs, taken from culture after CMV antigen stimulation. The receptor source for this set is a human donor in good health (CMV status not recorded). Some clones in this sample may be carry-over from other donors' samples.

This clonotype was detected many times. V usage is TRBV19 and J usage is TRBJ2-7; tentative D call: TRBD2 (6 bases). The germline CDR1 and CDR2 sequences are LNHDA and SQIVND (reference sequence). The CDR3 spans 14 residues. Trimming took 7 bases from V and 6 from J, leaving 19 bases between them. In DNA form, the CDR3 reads TGTGCCAGTACCAATGGGGCAGGAGGGAGCGAGCAGTACTTC. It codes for CASTNGAGGSEQYF.

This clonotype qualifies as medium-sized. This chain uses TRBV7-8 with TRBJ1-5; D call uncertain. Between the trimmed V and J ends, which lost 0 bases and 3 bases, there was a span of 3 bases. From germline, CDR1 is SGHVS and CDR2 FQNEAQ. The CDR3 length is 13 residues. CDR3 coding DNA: TGTGCCAGCAGCTTAGCAGACAATCAGCCCCAGCATTTT. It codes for CASSLADNQPQHF.

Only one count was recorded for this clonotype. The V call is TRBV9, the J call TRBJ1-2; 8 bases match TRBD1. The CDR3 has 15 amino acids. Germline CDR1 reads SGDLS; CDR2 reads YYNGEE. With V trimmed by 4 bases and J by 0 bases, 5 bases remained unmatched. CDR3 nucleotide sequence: TGTGCCAGCAGCTCCCGGACAGGGACTAACTATGGCTACACCTTC. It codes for CASSSRTGTNYGYTF.

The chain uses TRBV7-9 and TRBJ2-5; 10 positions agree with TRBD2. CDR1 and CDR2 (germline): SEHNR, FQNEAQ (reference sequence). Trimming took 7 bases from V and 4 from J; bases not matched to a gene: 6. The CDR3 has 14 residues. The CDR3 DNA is TGTGCCAGCACGAAAGCGGGGGGGGTAGAGACCCAGTACTTC. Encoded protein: CASTKAGGVETQYF.

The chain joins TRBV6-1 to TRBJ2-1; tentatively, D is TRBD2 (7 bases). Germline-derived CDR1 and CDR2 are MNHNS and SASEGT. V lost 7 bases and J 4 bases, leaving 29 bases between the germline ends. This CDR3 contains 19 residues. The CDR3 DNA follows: TGTGCCAGCAACCCTAGCACCCCTTGGGGGGGCCGGAGTTACAATGAGCAGTTCTTC. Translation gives CASNPSTPWGGRSYNEQFF.

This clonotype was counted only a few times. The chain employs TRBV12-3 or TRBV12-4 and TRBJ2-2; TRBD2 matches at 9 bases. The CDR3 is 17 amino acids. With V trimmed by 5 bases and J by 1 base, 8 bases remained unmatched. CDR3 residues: CASSDLAGLQNTGELFF. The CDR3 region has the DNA TGTGCCAGCAGTGACCTAGCGGGGCTACAGAACACCGGGGAGCTGTTTTTT.

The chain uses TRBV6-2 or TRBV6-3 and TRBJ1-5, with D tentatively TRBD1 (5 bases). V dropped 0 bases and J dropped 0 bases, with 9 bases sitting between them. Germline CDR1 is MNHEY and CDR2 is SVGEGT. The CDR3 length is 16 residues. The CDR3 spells CASSYSWGDSNQPQHF. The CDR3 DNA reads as TGTGCCAGCAGTTACTCGTGGGGGGATAGCAATCAGCCCCAGCATTTT.

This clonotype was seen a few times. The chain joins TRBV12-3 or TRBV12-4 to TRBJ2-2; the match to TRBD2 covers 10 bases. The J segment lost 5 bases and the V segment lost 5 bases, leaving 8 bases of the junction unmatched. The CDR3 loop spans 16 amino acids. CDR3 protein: CASSPIAGGRTGELFF. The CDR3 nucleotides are TGTGCCAGCAGTCCGATAGCGGGGGGTAGGACCGGGGAGCTGTTTTTT.

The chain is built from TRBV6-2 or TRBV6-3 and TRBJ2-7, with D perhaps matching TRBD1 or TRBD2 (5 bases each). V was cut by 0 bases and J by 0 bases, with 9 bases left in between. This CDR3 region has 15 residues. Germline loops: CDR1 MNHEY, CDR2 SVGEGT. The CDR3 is CASSYSGTYSYEQYF. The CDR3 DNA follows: TGTGCCAGCAGTTACTCCGGGACGTACTCCTACGAGCAGTACTTC.

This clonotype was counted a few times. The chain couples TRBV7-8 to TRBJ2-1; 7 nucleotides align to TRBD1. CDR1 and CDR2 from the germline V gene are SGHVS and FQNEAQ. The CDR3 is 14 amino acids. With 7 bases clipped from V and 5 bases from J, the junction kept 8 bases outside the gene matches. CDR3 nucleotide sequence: TGTGCCAGCACTTTAGGGGGCGAGAACAATGAGCAGTTCTTC. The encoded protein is CASTLGGENNEQFF. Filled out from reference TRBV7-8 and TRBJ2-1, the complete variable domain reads GAGVSQSPRYKVAKRGQDVALRCDPISGHVSLFWYQQALGQGPEFLTYFQNEAQLDKSGLPSDRFFAERPEGSVSTLKIQRTQQEDSAVYLCASTLGGENNEQFFGPGTRLTVL.

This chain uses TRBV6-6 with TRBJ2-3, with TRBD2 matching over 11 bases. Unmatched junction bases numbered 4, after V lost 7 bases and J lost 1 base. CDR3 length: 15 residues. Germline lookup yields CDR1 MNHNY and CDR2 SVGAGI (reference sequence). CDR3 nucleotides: TGTGCCAGCATTTTGACTAGCGGGGGCACAGATACGCAGTATTTT. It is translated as CASILTSGGTDTQYF.

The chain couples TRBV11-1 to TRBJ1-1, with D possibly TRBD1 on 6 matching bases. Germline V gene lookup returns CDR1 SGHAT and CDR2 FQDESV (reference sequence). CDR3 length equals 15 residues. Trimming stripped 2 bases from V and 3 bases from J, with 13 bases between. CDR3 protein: CASSLSGAPYTEAFF. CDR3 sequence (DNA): TGTGCCAGCAGCTTATCAGGGGCCCCTTACACTGAAGCTTTCTTT.

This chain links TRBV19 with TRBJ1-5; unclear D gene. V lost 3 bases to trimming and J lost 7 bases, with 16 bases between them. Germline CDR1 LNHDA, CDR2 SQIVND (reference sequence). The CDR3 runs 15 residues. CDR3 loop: CASSIGFVGSQPQHF. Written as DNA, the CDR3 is TGTGCCAGTAGTATTGGATTCGTGGGCAGCCAGCCCCAGCATTTT.

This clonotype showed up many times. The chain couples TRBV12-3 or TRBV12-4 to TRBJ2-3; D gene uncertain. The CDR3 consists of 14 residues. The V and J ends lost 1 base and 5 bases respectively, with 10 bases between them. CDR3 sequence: CASSLGLVIDTQYF. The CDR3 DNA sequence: TGTGCCAGCAGTTTAGGCCTAGTGATAGATACGCAGTATTTT.

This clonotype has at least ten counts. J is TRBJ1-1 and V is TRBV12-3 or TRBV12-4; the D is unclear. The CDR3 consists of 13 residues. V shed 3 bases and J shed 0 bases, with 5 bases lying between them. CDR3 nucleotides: TGTGCCAGCAGTTTGACGGTGAACACTGAAGCTTTCTTT. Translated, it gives CASSLTVNTEAFF.

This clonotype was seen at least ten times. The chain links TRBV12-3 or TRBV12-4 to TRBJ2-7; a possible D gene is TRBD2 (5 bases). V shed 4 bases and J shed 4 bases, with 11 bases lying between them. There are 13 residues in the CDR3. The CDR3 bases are TGTGCCAGCAGTTACGGACGGGGTTACGAGCAGTACTTC. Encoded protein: CASSYGRGYEQYF.

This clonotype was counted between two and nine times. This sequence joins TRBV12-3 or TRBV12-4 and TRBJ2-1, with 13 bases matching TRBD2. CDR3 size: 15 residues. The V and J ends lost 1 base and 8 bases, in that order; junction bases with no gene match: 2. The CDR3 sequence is CASSLGLAGGHEQFF. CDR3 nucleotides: TGTGCCAGCAGTTTAGGACTAGCGGGGGGCCATGAGCAGTTCTTC.

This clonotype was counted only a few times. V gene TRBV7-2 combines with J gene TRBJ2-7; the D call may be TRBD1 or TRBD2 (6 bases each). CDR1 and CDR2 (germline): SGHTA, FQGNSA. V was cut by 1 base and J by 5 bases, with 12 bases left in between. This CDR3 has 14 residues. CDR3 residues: CASSLVGGSHEQYF. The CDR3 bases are TGTGCCAGCAGCTTAGTAGGGGGGTCCCACGAGCAGTACTTC.

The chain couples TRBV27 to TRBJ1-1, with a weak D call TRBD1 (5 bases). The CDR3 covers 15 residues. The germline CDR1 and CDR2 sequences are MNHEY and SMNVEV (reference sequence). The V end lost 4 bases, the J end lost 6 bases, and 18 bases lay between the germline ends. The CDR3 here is CASSWGVGSGSEAFF. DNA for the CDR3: TGTGCCAGCAGTTGGGGGGTGGGGTCCGGTTCTGAAGCTTTCTTT.

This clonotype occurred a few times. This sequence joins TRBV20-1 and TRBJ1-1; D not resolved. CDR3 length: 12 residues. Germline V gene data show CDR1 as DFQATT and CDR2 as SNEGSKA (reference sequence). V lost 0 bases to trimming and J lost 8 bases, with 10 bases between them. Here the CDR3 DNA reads TGCAGTGCTAGAGACGAGTTTTCGGAAGCTTTCTTT. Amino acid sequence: CSARDEFSEAFF.

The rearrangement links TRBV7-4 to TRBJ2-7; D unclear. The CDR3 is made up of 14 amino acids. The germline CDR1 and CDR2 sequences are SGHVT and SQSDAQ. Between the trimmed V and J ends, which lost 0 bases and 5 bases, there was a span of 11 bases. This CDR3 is CASSLANQAHEQYF. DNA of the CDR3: TGTGCCAGCAGCTTAGCCAACCAGGCCCACGAGCAGTACTTC.

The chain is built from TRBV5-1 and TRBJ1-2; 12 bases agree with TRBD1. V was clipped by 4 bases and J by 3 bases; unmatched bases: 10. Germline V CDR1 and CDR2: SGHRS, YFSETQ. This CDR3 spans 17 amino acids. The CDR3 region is CASSEPGQGAIDYGYTF. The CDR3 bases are TGCGCCAGCAGCGAACCGGGACAGGGGGCGATAGACTATGGCTACACCTTC.

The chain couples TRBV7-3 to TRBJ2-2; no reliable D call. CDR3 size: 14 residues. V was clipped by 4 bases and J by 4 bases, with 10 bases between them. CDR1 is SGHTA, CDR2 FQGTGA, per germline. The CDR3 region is CASSSDATTGELFF. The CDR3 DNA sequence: TGTGCCAGCAGCTCCGATGCTACCACCGGGGAGCTGTTTTTT. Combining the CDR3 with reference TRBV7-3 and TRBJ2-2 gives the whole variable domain GAGVSQTPSNKVTEKGKYVELRCDPISGHTALYWYRQSLGQGPEFLIYFQGTGAADDSGLPNDRFFAVRPEGSVSTLKIQRTERGDSAVYLCASSSDATTGELFFGEGSRLTVL.

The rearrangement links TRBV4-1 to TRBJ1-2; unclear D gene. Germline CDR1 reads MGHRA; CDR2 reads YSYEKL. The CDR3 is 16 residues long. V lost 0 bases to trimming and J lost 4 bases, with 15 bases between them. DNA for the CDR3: TGCGCCAGCAGCCAAGAAGAAACTTCTTACTTCTATGGCTACACCTTC. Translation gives CASSQEETSYFYGYTF.

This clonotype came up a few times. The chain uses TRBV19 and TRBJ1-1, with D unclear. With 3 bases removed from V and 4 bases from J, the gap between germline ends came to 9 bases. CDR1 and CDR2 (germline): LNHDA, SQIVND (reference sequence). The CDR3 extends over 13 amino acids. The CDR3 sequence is CASSMGWATEAFF. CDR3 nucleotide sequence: TGTGCCAGTAGTATGGGGTGGGCCACTGAAGCTTTCTTT. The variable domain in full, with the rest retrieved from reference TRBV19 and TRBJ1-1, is DGGITQSPKYLFRKEGQNVTLSCEQNLNHDAMYWYRQDPGQGLRLIYYSQIVNDFQKGDIAEGYSVSREKKESFPLTVTSAQKNPTAFYLCASSMGWATEAFFGQGTRLTVV.

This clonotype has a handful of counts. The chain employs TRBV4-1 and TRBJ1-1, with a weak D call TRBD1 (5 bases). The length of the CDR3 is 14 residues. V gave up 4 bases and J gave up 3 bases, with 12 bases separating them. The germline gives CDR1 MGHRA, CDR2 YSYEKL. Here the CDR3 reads CASSLYRLDTEAFF. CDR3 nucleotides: TGCGCCAGCAGCCTATACAGGCTGGACACTGAAGCTTTCTTT.

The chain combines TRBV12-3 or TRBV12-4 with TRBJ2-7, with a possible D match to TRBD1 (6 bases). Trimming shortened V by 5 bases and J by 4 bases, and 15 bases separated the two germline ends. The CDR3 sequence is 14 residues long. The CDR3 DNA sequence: TGTGCCAGCAGTGGGTCGAGGCAGGGGTACGAGCAGTACTTC. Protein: CASSGSRQGYEQYF.